This TCR beta chain appears in the sequencing data of a study of graft-versus-host responses after intestinal transplantation. The CDR3 consists of 12 residues. The germline CDR1 and CDR2 sequences are SQVTM and ANQGSEA. V was pared by 6 bases and J by 4 bases, with 12 bases between. Profiled with immunoSEQ multiplex PCR; TCRdb holds only in-frame clones, not every one. The sample lists more than 65,000 clones, 84% occurring once. As concerns this clone: As yet, its antigen is unknown.

This chain uses TRBV29-1 with TRBJ1-2; D gene ambiguous. This clonotype originated in a human donor who was the organ donor for an intestinal transplant. Sequenced here: unstimulated CD4+ T cells sorted from spleen or lymph node cells, sampled before transplant. Written as DNA, the CDR3 is TGCAGCGTCGACGGTGGACTCTATGGCTACACCTTC. Protein: CSVDGGLYGYTF.